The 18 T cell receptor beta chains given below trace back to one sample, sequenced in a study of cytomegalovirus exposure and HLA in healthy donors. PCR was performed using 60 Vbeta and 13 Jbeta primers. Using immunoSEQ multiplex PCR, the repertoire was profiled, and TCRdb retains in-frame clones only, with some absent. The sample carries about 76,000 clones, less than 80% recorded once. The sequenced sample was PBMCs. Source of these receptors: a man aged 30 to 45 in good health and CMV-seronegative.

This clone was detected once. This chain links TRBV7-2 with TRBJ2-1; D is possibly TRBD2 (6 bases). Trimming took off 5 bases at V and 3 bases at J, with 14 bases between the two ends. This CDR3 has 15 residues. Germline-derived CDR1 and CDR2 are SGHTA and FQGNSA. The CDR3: CASSTSGTHYNEQFF. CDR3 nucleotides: TGTGCCAGCAGCACTTCCGGGACTCACTACAATGAGCAGTTCTTC.

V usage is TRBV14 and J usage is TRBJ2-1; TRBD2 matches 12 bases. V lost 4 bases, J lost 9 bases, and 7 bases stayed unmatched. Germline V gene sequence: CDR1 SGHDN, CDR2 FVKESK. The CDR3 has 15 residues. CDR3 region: CASSRLAGGFGEQFF. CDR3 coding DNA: TGTGCCAGCAGCCGTCTAGCGGGGGGGTTCGGTGAGCAGTTCTTC.

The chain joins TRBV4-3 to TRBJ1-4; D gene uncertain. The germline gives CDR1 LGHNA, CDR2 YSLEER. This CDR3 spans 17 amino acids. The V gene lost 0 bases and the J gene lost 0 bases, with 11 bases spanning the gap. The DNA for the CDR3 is TGCGCCAGCAGCCAAGATCTGGCCGTCACAACTAATGAAAAACTGTTTTTT. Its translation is CASSQDLAVTTNEKLFF.

CDR3 coding DNA: TGTGCCTGGAGTGTACGCAGCTATGGCTACACCTTC. Amino acid sequence: CAWSVRSYGYTF. The V gene is TRBV30, the J gene TRBJ1-2; D gene ambiguous. Trimming removed 0 bases from V and 4 bases from J, with 6 bases in between. Germline V gene data show CDR1 as GTSNPN and CDR2 as SVGIG (reference sequence). The CDR3 consists of 12 residues.

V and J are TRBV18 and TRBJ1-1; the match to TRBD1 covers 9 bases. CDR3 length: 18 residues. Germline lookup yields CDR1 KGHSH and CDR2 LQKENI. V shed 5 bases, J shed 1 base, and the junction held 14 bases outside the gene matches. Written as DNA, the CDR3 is TGTGCCAGCTCATCGGAGGGGACAGGGTCCATGGGGAACACTGAAGCTTTCTTT. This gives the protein CASSSEGTGSMGNTEAFF.

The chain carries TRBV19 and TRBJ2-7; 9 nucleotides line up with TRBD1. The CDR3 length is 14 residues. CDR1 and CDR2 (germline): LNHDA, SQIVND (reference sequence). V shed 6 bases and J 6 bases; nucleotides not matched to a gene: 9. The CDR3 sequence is CASRPGTGRREQYF. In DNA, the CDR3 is TGTGCCAGTAGACCCGGGACAGGGAGGCGCGAGCAGTACTTC. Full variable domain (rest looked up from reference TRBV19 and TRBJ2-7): DGGITQSPKYLFRKEGQNVTLSCEQNLNHDAMYWYRQDPGQGLRLIYYSQIVNDFQKGDIAEGYSVSREKKESFPLTVTSAQKNPTAFYLCASRPGTGRREQYFGPGTRLTVT.

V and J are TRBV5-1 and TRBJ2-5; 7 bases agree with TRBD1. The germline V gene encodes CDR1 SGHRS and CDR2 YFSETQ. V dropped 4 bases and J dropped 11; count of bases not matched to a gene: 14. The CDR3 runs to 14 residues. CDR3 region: CASSPPGQDGEQYF. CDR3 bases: TGCGCCAGCAGCCCTCCAGGACAGGATGGGGAGCAGTACTTC.

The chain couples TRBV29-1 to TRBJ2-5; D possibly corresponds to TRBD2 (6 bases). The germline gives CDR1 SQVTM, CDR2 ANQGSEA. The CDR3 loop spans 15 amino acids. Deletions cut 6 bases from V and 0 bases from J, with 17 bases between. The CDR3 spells CSVEGGMVYQETQYF. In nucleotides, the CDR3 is TGCAGCGTGGAGGGAGGAATGGTATACCAAGAGACCCAGTACTTC.

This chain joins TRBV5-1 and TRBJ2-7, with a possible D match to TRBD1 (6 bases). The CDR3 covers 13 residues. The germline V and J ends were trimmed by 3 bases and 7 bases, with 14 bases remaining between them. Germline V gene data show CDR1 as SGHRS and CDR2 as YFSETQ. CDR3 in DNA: TGCGCCAGCAGCTATGGACAGCCCCGAGAGCAGTACTTC. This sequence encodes CASSYGQPREQYF. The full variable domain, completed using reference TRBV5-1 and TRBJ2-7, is KAGVTQTPRYLIKTRGQQVTLSCSPISGHRSVSWYQQTPGQGLQFLFEYFSETQRNKGNFPGRFSGRQFSNSRSEMNVSTLELGDSALYLCASSYGQPREQYFGPGTRLTVT.

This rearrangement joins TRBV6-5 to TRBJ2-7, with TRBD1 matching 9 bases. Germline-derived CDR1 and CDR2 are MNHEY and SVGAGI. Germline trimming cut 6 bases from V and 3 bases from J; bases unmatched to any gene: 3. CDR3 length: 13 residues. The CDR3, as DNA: TGTGCCAGCAGGGGGACAGGGAACTACGAGCAGTACTTC. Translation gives CASRGTGNYEQYF.

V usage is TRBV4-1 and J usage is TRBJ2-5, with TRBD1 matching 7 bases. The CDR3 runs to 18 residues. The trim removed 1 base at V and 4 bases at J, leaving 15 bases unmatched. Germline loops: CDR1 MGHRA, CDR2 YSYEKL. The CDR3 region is CASSQGAGWDSRRETQYF. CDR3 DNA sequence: TGCGCCAGCAGCCAAGGGGCTGGGTGGGACAGTCGGAGAGAGACCCAGTACTTC.

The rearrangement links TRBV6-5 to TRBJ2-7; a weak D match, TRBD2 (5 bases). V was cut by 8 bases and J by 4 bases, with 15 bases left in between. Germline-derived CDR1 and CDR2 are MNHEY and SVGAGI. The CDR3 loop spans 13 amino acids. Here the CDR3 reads CASLQRSGYEQYF. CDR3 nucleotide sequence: TGTGCCAGCTTACAGCGGAGTGGTTACGAGCAGTACTTC.

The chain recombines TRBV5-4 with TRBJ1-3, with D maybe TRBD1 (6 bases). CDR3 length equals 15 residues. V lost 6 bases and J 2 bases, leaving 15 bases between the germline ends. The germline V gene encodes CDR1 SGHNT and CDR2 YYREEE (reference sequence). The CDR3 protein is CASTSSGGPGNTIYF. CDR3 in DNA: TGTGCCAGCACCTCTTCGGGGGGCCCTGGAAACACCATATATTTT.

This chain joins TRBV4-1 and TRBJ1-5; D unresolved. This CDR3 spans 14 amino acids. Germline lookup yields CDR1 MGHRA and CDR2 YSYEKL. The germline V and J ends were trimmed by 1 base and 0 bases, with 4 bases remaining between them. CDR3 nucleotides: TGCGCCAGCAGCCAAGGGGCTAGCAATCAGCCCCAGCATTTT. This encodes CASSQGASNQPQHF.

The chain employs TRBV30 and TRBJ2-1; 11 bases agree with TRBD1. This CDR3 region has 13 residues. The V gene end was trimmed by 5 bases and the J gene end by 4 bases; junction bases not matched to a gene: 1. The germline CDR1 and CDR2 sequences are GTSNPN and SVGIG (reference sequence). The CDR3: CAWGTGGYNEQFF. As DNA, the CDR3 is TGTGCCTGGGGGACAGGGGGATACAATGAGCAGTTCTTC. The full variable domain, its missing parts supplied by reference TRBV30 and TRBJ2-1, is SQTIHQWPATLVQPVGSPLSLECTVEGTSNPNLYWYRQAAGRGLQLLFYSVGIGQISSEVPQNLSASRPQDRQFILSSKKLLLSDSGFYLCAWGTGGYNEQFFGPGTRLTVL.

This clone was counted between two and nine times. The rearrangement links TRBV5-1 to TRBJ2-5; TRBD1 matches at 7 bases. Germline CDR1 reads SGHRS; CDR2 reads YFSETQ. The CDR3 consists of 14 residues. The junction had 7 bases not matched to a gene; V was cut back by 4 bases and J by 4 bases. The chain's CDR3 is CASSNEGAGETQYF. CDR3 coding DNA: TGCGCCAGCAGCAACGAGGGGGCAGGAGAGACCCAGTACTTC.

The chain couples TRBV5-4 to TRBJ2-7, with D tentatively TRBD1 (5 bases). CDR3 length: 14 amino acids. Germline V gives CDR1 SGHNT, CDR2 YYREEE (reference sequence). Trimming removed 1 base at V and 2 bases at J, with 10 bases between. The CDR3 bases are TGTGCCAGCAGCTTGCGAGACAGTACCTACGAGCAGTACTTC. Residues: CASSLRDSTYEQYF.

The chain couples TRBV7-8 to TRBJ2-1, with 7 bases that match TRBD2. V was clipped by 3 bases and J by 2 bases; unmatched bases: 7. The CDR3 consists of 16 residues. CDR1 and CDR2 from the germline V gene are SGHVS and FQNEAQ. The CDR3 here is CASSFYQGLAYNEQFF. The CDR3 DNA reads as TGTGCCAGCAGCTTTTATCAAGGACTAGCCTACAATGAGCAGTTCTTC.